A selection of T cell receptor beta chains follows, all from one sample in a study of CD8+ T cells in alopecia areata. The table came from immunoSEQ multiplex PCR; TCRdb's copy has only in-frame clones and leaves some out. The data show approximately 280,000 clones, roughly 60% seen once. The sample was CD4+ T cells sorted from blood, taken at week 24, from a patient treated with tofacitinib. The receptor set was obtained from a human donor with alopecia areata. CDR3s include the opening cysteine and the closing phenylalanine or tryptophan. The D gene is left open where the match is weak. Rows give clone size only sometimes, using once, few, many, or a class for an expanded clone.

TRBJ2-7 | TRBV7-8 | . | TRBD2 | TGTGCCAGCAGCTCTCCGACTAGCGGGGGGGCCTACGAGCAGTACTTC | CASSSPTSGGAYEQYF
TRBJ2-1 | TRBV11-2 | . | . | TGTGCCAGCAGCTCTCTTTTCGGGGCTTACAATGAGCAGTTCTTC | CASSSLFGAYNEQFF
TRBJ1-6 | TRBV27 | . | TRBD1 | TGTGCCAGCAGTCCACGCCCCGGGACAGGGATTAATTCACCCCTCCACTTT | CASSPRPGTGINSPLHF
TRBJ2-1 | TRBV6-6 | few | . | TGTGCCAGCAGTTACCAAAACTCGGCTCCGGGTCAGTTCTTC | CASSYQNSAPGQFF
TRBJ1-4 | TRBV7-9 | . | . | TGTGCCCTCGGTGAACCAACTAATGAAAAACTGTTTTTT | CALGEPTNEKLFF
TRBJ2-3 | TRBV7-3 | few | . | TGTGCCAGCAGCCCGGGCCCAGCGGGAGATACGCAGTATTTT | CASSPGPAGDTQYF
TRBJ1-2 | TRBV25-1 | . | . | TGTGCCAGCAGTGGGGGATTTCTGAACTATGGCTACACCTTC | CASSGGFLNYGYTF
TRBJ1-2 | TRBV6-5 | . | TRBD1 | TGTGCCAGCAGTTACTCGAAAGGGGGCTATAACTATGGCTACACCTTC | CASSYSKGGYNYGYTF
TRBJ2-3 | TRBV29-1 | few | . | TGCAGCGTCGGGGGACGGTACACAGATACGCAGTATTTT | CSVGGRYTDTQYF
TRBJ1-2 | TRBV7-9 | few | TRBD1 | TGTGCCAGCACGAACAGGGGGGGAGACTATGGCTACACCTTC | CASTNRGGDYGYTF
TRBJ2-2 | TRBV9 | few | . | TGTGCCAGCAGCGTAGAAGGAGGGACCGGGGAGCTGTTTTTT | CASSVEGGTGELFF
TRBJ2-5 | TRBV25-1 | once | . | TGTGCCAGTGGGGGGTCCAACCAAGAGACCCAGTACTTC | CASGGSNQETQYF
TRBJ1-1 | TRBV7-2 | once | . | TGTGCTAGCAGCTTACAGACTGAAGCTTTCTTT | CASSLQTEAFF
TRBJ2-7 | TRBV28 | . | . | TGTGCCAGCAGAAAAGGACAGACCTACGAGCAGTACTTC | CASRKGQTYEQYF
TRBJ2-7 | TRBV28 | . | TRBD1 | TGTGCCAGCAGTCCAAACAGGGGGCGCGTCCCCGACGAGCAGTACTTC | CASSPNRGRVPDEQYF
TRBJ1-2 | TRBV5-1 | . | . | TGCGCCAGCAGCTTGGTCTCCAAGGCGGCTAACTATGGCTACACCTTC | CASSLVSKAANYGYTF
TRBJ1-1 | TRBV30 | . | TRBD1 | TGTGCCTGGACCCGCGGGGACAGCTCCCCCCGTTTT | CAWTRGDSSPRF
TRBJ2-5 | TRBV4-1 | . | TRBD2 | TGCGCCAGCAGCCCCCATCCGGGAGGGCGGGGGCGGAGAGAGACCCAGTACTTC | CASSPHPGGRGRRETQYF
TRBJ2-5 | TRBV6-5 | . | . | TGTGCCAGCAGTACGGGGTTCCAAGAGACCCAGTACTTC | CASSTGFQETQYF
TRBJ2-3 | TRBV27 | . | TRBD2 | TGTGCCAGCAGTTTACTCACGGGGGGGGAAGATACGCAGTATTTT | CASSLLTGGEDTQYF
TRBJ2-6 | TRBV4-3 | . | TRBD1 | TGCGCCAGCAGCCAAGAGGGACAGGCTAACGCCAACGTCCTGACTTTC | CASSQEGQANANVLTF
TRBJ2-7 | TRBV7-2 | few | TRBD1 | TGTGCCAGCAGCATCGGACAGGCGGCCTACGAGCAGTACTTC | CASSIGQAAYEQYF
TRBJ1-2 | TRBV5-1 | . | . | TGCGCCAGCAGCCCTACGACAGGCAACTATGGCTACACCTTC | CASSPTTGNYGYTF
TRBJ1-5 | TRBV4-1 | few | . | TGCGCCAGCAGCCAAGTTGAGGGAGATCAGCCCCAGCATTTT | CASSQVEGDQPQHF
TRBJ2-2 | TRBV29-1 | few | . | TGCAGCGTGGATCGGCAAACCGGGGAGCTGTTTTTT | CSVDRQTGELFF
TRBJ1-1 | TRBV25-1 | . | . | TGTGCCAGCAGTGAATACGGGAACACTGAAGCTTTCTTT | CASSEYGNTEAFF
TRBJ1-2 | TRBV30 | once | . | TGTGCCTGGAGTGCTCAAGGGGACTATGGCTACACCTTC | CAWSAQGDYGYTF
TRBJ1-4 | TRBV10-3 | few | TRBD1 | TGTGCCATCTCCGGACAGGAGAATGAAAAACTGTTTTTT | CAISGQENEKLFF
TRBJ1-6 | TRBV25-1 | . | . | TGTGCCAGCAGTGAATCCGGGGCCTATAATTCACCCCTCCACTTT | CASSESGAYNSPLHF
TRBJ1-1 | TRBV29-1 | . | . | TGCAGCGTTCAGTCAGGGAGCGCTGAAGCTTTCTTT | CSVQSGSAEAFF
TRBJ2-2 | TRBV5-1 | once | TRBD1 | TGCGCCAGCAGCTCCGGCCCGGGACAGGGGGCTGGCGGGGAGCTGTTTTTT | CASSSGPGQGAGGELFF
TRBJ2-2 | TRBV29-1 | . | . | TGCAGCGTTGAAAGCGGGACAAGGAACACCGGGGAGCTGTTTTTT | CSVESGTRNTGELFF
TRBJ2-7 | TRBV2 | . | TRBD2 | TGTGCCAGCAGTAACGGACTAGCGGGGGAGCAGTACTTC | CASSNGLAGEQYF
TRBJ2-7 | TRBV7-9 | . | TRBD1 | TGTGCCAGCAGCTTTGGAGTTCGGGACAGGCTGGGAACCCAGTACTTC | CASSFGVRDRLGTQYF
TRBJ2-5 | TRBV15 | . | . | TGTGCCACCAGCAGAGATTGGAATTCGGGAGAGACCCAGTACTTC | CATSRDWNSGETQYF
TRBJ1-6 | TRBV2 | . | . | TGTGCCAGCAGTCGACTCATCCCGGGACGGGGTAATTCACCCCTCCACTTT | CASSRLIPGRGNSPLHF
TRBJ2-1 | TRBV9 | . | . | TGTGCCAGCAGCGGAGGGGAGCGCTGGGATGAGCAGTTCTTC | CASSGGERWDEQFF
TRBJ1-1 | TRBV5-1 | . | . | TGCGCCAGCAGCCCGGACAGCAACACTGAAGCTTTCTTT | CASSPDSNTEAFF
TRBJ1-6 | TRBV27 | . | . | TGTGCCAGCAGTTTATCTCGGGTAGTGGCCCTCCACTTT | CASSLSRVVALHF
TRBJ1-5 | TRBV9 | . | . | TGTGCCAGCAGCGTATTTGGGGAAATCAATCAGCCCCAGCATTTT | CASSVFGEINQPQHF
TRBJ1-2 | TRBV30 | . | . | TGTGCCTGGAGTGTGGGGCAGGGGTATGGCTACACCTTC | CAWSVGQGYGYTF
TRBJ2-2 | TRBV7-2 | . | . | TGTGCCAGCAGCCTCTACGGGGAGCTGTTTTTT | CASSLYGELFF
TRBJ1-6 | TRBV6-5 | . | . | TGTGCCAGCAGGACCGGGGCAGGGCCACCCCTCCACTTT | CASRTGAGPPLHF
TRBJ2-5 | TRBV14 | . | . | TGTGCCAGCAGCTCCCCGATGGGGGGGCGCGAGACCCAGTACTTC | CASSSPMGGRETQYF
TRBJ2-5 | TRBV29-1 | . | TRBD1 | TGCAGCCTAAGACAGGGGGGGGAGACCCAGTACTTC | CSLRQGGETQYF
TRBJ2-2 | TRBV28 | . | . | TGTGCCAGCAGTTTACGGCAGGGGCGGACCGGGGAGCTGTTTTTT | CASSLRQGRTGELFF